This TCR beta chain was found in a study of CD8+CD57+ T cells in acquired aplastic anemia. Regarding the study as a whole: No significant difference in CD8+ Simpson's diversity was found between patients and controls. Shared by patients and controls, just under 30 CD8+ CDR3s were abundant in patients.

Trimming took 5 bases from V and 5 from J; bases not matched to a gene: 1. The length of the CDR3 is 12 residues. Germline V gives CDR1 SNHLY, CDR2 FYNNEI. Individuals selected for sequencing had exhibited CD8+CD57+ cell expansion on flow cytometry. Patients were untreated when blood was sampled. About this clonotype: Its antigen is unknown.

TCR beta VDJ and CDR3 were profiled, and genomic DNA was the template. TCRdb called the reads again in MiXCR, with one record for every CDR3 protein. The sample includes fewer than 85,000 distinct CDR3 sequences, around 70% of them seen just once. The source is a human donor with aplastic anemia. The V and J genes are TRBV2 and TRBJ2-5; 8 positions agree with TRBD1. Sequencing was done on a sample of sorted CD4+, CD8+, or CD8+CD57+ T cells (not recorded which) from PBMCs. CDR3 in DNA: TGTGCCAGCAGTAGGACAGGGGAGACCCAGTACTTC. Amino acid sequence: CASSRTGETQYF.